This T cell receptor (beta chain) came from a study of T cells in localized non-small cell lung cancer (dated by TCRdb to about 2020). Background for the entire study: Comparing tumors with uninvolved tumor-adjacent lungs, the study looked at the T cell repertoires of over 200 patients with early-stage NSCLC. The cohort comprised around 250 treatment-naïve NSCLC patients with resected, localized lung tumors. NSCLC patients had a mean age of around 61 years, and around 130 were male and 107 female.

In regard to this clone: Its antigen specificity is not known. Per-nucleotide qualities are absent, and no much larger clonotype sits a single base away.

At diagnosis, tumor, uninvolved tumor-adjacent lung and peripheral blood were collected and then preserved as a mix of FFPE and fresh-frozen material. For TCR repertoire profiling, the blood samples were analyzed as peripheral blood mononuclear cells. The CDR3 contains 14 residues, cysteine and phenylalanine counted. Only CDR3 DNA remains: 42 bases, in frame from the first base. From a lookup of the germline V gene (reference sequence), CDR1 and CDR2 are LNHNV and YYDKDF. Cut back by 5 bases and 3 bases, the V and J ends lie 11 bases apart. TCR beta CDR3 regions were sequenced from DNA using the immunoSEQ Assay. On the study's bioinformatics: T cell density was computed as TCR beta template counts normalized to usable DNA estimated by amplifying housekeeping genes. Using the preseqR package, richness was estimated by extrapolating to 120,000 templates for tissue samples and 400,000 templates for PBMC samples. Clonality was defined as one minus Pielou's evenness. Tissue-enriched TCRs were identified by differential abundance testing using productive amino-acid clonotypes, minimum total count 5 and alpha 0.1. The Jaccard Index and the Morisita Overlap Index were used to measure how much the repertoires overlapped between compartments. TCR beta CDR3s were clustered by GLIPH together with public tetramer-defined viral CDR3s, and at least three viral sequences plus V-gene enrichment were required for viral motifs. TCRdb took over this immuneACCESS table, retaining in-frame rearrangements with V and J assigned. Such tables are incomplete; in checked studies, under half of the missing clones stem from an unresolved V gene, and the remainder is unexplained. The DNA was the basis for D and trimming; V, J and clone size are from that table. Within this sample are some 9,700 clones, with approximately 89% of them counted one time only. The ten top clones hold under 2.5% of the sample.

The research as a whole found: A median of roughly 60 of the top 100 tumor clones were detected in paired uninvolved adjacent lung, and 25 to 35 of these tumor clones were also found among the top 100 clones of the paired uninvolved adjacent lung. Because multi-region tumor sequencing was not performed, intratumor heterogeneity could not be ruled out. Uninvolved tumor-adjacent lung showed the highest T cell clonality, higher than tumor, which suggests more focused antigenic responses in the uninvolved tumor-adjacent lung. Because the study design was exploratory, TCR variables were selected using unadjusted p-values without false-discovery rate correction. Longer overall survival was associated with higher blood T cell density, whereas shorter survival was associated with higher adjacent-lung clonality.

The material was peripheral blood, obtained before any cancer treatment. The rearrangement joined TRBV15 to TRBJ2-1; a tentative D call is TRBD2 (6 bases match). This sequence originates from a female donor older than 55 with stage II squamous cell lung carcinoma. The encoded CDR3 is CATSGTSRYNEQFF. The nucleotides are TGTGCCACCAGCGGAACTAGCCGCTACAATGAGCAGTTCTTC.